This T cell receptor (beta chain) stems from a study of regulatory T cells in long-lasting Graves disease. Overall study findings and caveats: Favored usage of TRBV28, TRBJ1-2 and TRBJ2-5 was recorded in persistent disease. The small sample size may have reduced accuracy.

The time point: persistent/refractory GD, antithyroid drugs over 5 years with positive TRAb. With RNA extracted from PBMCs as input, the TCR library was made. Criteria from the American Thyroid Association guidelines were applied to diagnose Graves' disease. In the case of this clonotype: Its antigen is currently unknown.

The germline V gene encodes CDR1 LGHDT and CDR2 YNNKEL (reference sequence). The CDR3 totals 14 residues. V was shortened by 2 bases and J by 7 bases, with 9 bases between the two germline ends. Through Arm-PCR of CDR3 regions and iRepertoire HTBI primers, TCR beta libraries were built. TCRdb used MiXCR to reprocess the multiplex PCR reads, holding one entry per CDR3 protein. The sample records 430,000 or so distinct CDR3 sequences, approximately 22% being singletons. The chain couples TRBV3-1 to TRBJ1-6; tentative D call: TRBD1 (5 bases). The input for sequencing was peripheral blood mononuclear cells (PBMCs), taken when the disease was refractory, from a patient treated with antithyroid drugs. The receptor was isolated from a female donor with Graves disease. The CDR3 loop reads CASSQRDRNSPLHF. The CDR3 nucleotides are TGTGCCAGCAGCCAAAGAGACAGAAATTCACCCCTCCACTTT. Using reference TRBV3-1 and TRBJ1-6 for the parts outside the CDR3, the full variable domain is DTAVSQTPKYLVTQMGNDKSIKCEQNLGHDTMYWYKQDSKKFLKIMFSYNNKELIINETVPNRFSPKSPDKAHLNLHINSLELGDSAVYFCASSQRDRNSPLHFGNGTRLTVT.